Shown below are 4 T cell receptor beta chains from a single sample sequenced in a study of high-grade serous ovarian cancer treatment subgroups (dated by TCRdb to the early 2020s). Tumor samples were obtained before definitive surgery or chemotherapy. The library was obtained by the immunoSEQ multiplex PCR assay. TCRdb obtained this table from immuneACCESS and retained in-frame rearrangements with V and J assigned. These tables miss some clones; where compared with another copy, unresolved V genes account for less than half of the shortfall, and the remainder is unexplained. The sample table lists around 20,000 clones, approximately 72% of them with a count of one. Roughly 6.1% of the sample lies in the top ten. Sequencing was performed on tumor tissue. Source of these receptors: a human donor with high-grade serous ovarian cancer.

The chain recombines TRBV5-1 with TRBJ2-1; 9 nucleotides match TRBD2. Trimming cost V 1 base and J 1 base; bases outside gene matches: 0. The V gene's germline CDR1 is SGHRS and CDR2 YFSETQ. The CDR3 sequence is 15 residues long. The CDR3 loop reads CASSLSGGSYNEQFF. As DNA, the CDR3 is TGCGCCAGCAGCTTGAGCGGGGGGTCCTACAATGAGCAGTTCTTC.

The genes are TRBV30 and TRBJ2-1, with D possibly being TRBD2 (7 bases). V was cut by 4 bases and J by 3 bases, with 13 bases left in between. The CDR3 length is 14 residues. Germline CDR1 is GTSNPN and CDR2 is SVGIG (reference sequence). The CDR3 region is CAWTIGGGYNEQFF. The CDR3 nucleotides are TGTGCCTGGACCATAGGGGGGGGCTACAATGAGCAGTTCTTC.

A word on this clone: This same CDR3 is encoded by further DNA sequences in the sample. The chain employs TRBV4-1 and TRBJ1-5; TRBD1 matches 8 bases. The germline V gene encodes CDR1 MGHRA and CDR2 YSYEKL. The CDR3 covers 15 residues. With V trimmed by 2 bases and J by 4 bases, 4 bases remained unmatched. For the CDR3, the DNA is TGCGCCAGCAGCCAAAATCGACAGGGGAATCAGCCCCAGCATTTT. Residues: CASSQNRQGNQPQHF.

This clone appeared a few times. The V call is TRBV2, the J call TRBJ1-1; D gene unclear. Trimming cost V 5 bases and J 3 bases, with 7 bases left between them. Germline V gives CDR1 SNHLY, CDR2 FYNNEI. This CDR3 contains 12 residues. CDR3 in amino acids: CASSRLYTEAFF. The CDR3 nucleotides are TGTGCCAGCAGTCGATTATACACTGAAGCTTTCTTT.